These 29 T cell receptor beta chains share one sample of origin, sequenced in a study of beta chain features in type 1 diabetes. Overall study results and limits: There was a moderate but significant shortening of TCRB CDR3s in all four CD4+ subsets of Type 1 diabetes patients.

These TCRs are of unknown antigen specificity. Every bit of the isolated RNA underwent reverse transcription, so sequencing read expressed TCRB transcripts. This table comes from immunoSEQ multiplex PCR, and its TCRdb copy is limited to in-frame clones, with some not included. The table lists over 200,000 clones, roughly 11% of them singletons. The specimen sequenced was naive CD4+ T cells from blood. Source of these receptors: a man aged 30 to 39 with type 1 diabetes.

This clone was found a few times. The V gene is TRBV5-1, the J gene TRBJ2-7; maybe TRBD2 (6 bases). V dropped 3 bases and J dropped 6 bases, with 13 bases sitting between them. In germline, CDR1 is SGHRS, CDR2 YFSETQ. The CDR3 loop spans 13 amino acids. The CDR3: CASSSGPGSEQYF. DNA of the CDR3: TGCGCCAGCAGCTCAGGACCCGGGAGCGAGCAGTACTTC.

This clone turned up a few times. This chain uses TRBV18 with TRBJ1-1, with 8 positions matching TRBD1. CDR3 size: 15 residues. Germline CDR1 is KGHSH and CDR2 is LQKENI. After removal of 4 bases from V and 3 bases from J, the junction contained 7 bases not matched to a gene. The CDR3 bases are TGTGCCAGCTCACTCCGGACAGGGTTCGACACTGAAGCTTTCTTT. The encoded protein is CASSLRTGFDTEAFF.

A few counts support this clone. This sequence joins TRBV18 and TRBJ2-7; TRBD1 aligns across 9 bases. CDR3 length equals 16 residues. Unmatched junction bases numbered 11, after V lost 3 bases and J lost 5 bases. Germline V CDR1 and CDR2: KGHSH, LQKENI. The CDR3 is CASSPPKGQGSHEQYF. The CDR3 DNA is TGTGCCAGCTCACCCCCGAAGGGACAGGGTTCCCACGAGCAGTACTTC.

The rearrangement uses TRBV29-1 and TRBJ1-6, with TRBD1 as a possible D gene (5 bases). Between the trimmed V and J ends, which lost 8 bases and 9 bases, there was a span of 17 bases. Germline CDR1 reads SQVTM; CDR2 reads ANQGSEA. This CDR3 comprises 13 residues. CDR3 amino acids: CSIDSAWTSPLHF. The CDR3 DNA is TGCAGCATCGACAGTGCCTGGACTTCACCCCTCCACTTT. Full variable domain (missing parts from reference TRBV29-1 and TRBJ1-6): SAVISQKPSRDICQRGTSLTIQCQVDSQVTMMFWYRQQPGQSLTLIATANQGSEATYESGFVIDKFPISRPNLTFSTLTVSNMSPEDSSIYLCSIDSAWTSPLHFGNGTRLTVT.

This CDR3 is CASRGQFQETQYF. CDR3 bases: TGTGCCAGCAGGGGGCAGTTCCAAGAGACCCAGTACTTC. The chain couples TRBV6-1 to TRBJ2-5, with D possibly TRBD1 on 5 matching bases. Trimming stripped 6 bases from V and 1 base from J, with 9 bases between. CDR1 is MNHNS and CDR2 is SASEGT in the germline V gene. This CDR3 is 13 amino acids long.

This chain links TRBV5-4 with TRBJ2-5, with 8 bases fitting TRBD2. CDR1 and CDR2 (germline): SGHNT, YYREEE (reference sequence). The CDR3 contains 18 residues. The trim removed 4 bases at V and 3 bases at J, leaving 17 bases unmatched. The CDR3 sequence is CASSPYSWGGGLEETQYF. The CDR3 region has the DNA TGTGCCAGCAGCCCTTATTCGTGGGGCGGGGGGCTGGAAGAGACCCAGTACTTC.

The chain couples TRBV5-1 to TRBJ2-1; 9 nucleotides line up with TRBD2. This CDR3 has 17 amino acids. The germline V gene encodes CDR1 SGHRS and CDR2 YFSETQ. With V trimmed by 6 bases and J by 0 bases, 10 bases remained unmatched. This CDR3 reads CASTSHAGGSSYNEQFF. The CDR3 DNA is TGCGCCAGCACGTCTCATGCGGGGGGGAGCTCCTACAATGAGCAGTTCTTC.

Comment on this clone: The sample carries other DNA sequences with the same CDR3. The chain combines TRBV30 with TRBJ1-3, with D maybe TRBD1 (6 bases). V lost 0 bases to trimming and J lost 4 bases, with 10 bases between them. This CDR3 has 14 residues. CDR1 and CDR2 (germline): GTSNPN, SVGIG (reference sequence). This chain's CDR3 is CAWSVGGSGNTIYF. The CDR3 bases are TGTGCCTGGAGTGTAGGGGGTTCCGGAAACACCATATATTTT. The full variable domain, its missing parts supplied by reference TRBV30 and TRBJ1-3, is SQTIHQWPATLVQPVGSPLSLECTVEGTSNPNLYWYRQAAGRGLQLLFYSVGIGQISSEVPQNLSASRPQDRQFILSSKKLLLSDSGFYLCAWSVGGSGNTIYFGEGSWLTVV.

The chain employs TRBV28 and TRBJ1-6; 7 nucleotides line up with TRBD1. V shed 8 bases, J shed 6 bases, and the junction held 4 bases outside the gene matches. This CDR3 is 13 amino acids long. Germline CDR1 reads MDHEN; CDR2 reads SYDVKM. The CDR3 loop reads CASFGQVNSPLHF. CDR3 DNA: TGTGCCAGCTTTGGACAGGTTAATTCACCCCTCCACTTT.

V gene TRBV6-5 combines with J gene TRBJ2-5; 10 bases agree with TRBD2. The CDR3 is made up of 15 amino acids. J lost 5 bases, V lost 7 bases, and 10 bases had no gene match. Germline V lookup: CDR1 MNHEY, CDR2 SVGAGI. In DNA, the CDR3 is TGTGCCAGCAACAACATAGCGGGGGGCATGGAGACCCAGTACTTC. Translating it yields CASNNIAGGMETQYF.

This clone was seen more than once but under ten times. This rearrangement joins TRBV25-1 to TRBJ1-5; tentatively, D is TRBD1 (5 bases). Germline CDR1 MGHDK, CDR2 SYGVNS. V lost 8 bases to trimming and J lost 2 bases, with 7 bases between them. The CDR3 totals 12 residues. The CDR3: CASRGGNQPQHF. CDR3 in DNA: TGTGCCAGCCGGGGGGGCAATCAGCCCCAGCATTTT.

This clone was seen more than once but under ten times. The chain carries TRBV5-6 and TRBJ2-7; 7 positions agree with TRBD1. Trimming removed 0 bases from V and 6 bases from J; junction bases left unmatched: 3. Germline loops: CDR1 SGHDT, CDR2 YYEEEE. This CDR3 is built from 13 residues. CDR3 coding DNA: TGTGCCAGCAGCTTGGACAGGGGCGGCGAGCAGTACTTC. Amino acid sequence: CASSLDRGGEQYF.

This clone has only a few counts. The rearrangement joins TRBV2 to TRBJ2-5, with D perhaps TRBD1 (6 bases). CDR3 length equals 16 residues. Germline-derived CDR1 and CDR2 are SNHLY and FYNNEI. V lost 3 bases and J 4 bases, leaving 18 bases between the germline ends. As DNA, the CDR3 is TGTGCCAGCAGTGACCACCGCGGCAGGGGAATAGAGACCCAGTACTTC. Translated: CASSDHRGRGIETQYF.

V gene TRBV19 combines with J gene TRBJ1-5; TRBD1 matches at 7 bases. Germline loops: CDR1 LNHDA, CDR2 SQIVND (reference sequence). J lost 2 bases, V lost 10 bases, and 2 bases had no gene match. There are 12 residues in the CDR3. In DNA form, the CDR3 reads TGTGCCACCGGACAGGGCAATCAGCCCCAGCATTTT. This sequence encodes CATGQGNQPQHF.

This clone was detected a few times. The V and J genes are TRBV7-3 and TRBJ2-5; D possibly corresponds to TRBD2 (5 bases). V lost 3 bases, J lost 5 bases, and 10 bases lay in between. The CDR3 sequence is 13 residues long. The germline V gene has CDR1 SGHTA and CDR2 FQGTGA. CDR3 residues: CASSFGVGETQYF. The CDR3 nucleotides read TGTGCCAGCAGCTTCGGGGTGGGGGAGACCCAGTACTTC. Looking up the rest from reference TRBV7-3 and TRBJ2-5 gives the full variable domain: GAGVSQTPSNKVTEKGKYVELRCDPISGHTALYWYRQSLGQGPEFLIYFQGTGAADDSGLPNDRFFAVRPEGSVSTLKIQRTERGDSAVYLCASSFGVGETQYFGPGTRLLVL.

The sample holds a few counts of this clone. This chain's CDR3 is CASGKGGQETQYF. The CDR3 coding sequence is TGTGCCAGCGGCAAAGGCGGGCAAGAGACCCAGTACTTC. The genes are TRBV7-3 and TRBJ2-5, with a tentative D call TRBD2 (5 bases). The CDR3 spans 13 residues. Trimming shortened V by 8 bases and J by 2 bases, and 12 bases separated the two germline ends. CDR1 and CDR2 (germline): SGHTA, FQGTGA.

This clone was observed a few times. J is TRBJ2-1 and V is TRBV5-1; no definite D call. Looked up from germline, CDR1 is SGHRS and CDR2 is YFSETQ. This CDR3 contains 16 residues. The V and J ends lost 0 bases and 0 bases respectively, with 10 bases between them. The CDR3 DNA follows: TGCGCCAGCAGCTTGGGAGGATCGAGCTCCTACAATGAGCAGTTCTTC. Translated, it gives CASSLGGSSSYNEQFF.

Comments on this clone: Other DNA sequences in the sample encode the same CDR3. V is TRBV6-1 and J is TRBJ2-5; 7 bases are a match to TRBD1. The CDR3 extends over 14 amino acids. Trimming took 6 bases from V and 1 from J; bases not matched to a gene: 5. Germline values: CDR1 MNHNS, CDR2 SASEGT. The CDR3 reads CASRWGQIQETQYF. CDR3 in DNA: TGTGCCAGCAGATGGGGACAGATCCAAGAGACCCAGTACTTC.

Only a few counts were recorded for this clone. Here the CDR3 DNA reads TGTGCCAGCAGTGCACAGGGGAGCGATGGCTACACCTTC. Its translation: CASSAQGSDGYTF. The gene calls are TRBV2 and TRBJ1-2; 7 bases are shared with TRBD1. Germline assignment: CDR1 SNHLY and CDR2 FYNNEI. The CDR3 has 13 amino acids. With V trimmed by 4 bases and J by 6 bases, 5 bases remained unmatched.

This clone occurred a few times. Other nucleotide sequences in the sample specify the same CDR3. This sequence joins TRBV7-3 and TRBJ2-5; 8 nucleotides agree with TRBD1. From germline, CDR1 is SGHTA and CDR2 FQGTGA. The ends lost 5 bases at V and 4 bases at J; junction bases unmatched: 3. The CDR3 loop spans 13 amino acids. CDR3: CASSRGQGETQYF. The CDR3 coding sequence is TGTGCCAGCAGCCGCGGACAGGGAGAGACCCAGTACTTC.

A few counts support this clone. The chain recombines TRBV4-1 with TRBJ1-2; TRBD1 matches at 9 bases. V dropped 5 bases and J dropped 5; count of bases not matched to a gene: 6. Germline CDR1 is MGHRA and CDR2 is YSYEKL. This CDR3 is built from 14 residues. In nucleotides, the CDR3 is TGCGCCAGCAGCACGCCGGGACAGGGATATGGCTACACCTTC. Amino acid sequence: CASSTPGQGYGYTF.

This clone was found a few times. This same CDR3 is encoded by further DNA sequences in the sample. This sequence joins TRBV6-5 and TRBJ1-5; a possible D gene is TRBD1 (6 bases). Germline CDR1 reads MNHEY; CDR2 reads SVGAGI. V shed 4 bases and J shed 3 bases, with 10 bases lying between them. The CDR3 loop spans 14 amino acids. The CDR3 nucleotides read TGTGCCAGCAGTTTACAGGGATCCAATCAGCCCCAGCATTTT. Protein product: CASSLQGSNQPQHF.

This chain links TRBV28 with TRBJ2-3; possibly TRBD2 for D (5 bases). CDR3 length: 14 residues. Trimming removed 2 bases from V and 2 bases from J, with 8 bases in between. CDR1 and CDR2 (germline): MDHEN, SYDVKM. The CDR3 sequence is CASSLPGVTDTQYF. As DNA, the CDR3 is TGTGCCAGCAGTTTACCCGGGGTCACAGATACGCAGTATTTT.

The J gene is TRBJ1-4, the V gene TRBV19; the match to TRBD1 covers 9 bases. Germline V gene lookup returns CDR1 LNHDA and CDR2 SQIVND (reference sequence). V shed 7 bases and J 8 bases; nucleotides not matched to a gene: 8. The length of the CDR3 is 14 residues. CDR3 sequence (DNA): TGTGCCAGTAATTCACAGGGGGCGAACGAAAAACTGTTTTTT. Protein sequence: CASNSQGANEKLFF.

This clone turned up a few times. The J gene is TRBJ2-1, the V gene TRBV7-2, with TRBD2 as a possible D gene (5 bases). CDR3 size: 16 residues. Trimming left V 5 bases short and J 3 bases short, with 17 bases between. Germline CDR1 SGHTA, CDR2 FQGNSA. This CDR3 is CASSVSPRTDYNEQFF. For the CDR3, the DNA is TGTGCCAGCAGCGTTAGTCCCCGGACTGACTACAATGAGCAGTTCTTC.

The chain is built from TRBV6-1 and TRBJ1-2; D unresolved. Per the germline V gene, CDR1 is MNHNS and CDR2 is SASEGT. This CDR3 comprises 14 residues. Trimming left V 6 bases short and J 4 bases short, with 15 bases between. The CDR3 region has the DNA TGTGCCAGCAGCCCTTTGCGGGCGGCCTATGGCTACACCTTC. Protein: CASSPLRAAYGYTF.

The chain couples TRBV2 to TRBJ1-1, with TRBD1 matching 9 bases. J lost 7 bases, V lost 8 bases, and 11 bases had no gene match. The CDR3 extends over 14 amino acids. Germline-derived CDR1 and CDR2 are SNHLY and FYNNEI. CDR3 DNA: TGTGCCAGCGCCCTCCAGGGACAGGGCGATGAAGCTTTCTTT. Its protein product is CASALQGQGDEAFF.

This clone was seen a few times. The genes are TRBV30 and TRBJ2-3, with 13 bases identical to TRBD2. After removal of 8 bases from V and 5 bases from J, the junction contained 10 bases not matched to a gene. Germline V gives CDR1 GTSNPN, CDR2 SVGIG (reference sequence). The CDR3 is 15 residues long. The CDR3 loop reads CASSLAGGPGDTQYF. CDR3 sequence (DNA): TGTGCCAGTTCACTAGCGGGGGGGCCGGGAGATACGCAGTATTTT.

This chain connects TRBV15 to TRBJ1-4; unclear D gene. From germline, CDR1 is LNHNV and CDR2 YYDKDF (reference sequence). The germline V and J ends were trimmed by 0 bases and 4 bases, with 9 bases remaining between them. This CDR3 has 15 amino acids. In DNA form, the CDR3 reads TGTGCCACCAGCAGAGAACTAGGGCGTAATGAAAAACTGTTTTTT. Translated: CATSRELGRNEKLFF.